This T cell receptor beta chain was sequenced in a study of T-cell reconstitution after alpha-beta-depleted transplantation in children. This CDR3 region has 17 residues. Trimming removed 7 bases from V and 2 bases from J, with 22 bases in between. The TCRbeta library incorporated unique molecular identifiers. TCRdb analysed the PCR reads with MiXCR anew, one entry per CDR3 protein. Of hundreds of thousands of distinct CDR3 sequences listed, 11% are singletons. This clonotype was picked up many times. Its specificity is unknown. Study-wide points: Some patients' high day-60 TCRbeta diversity was attributed to recipient cells surviving conditioning. A year had passed since transplant, and T-cell counts and diversity by then came mostly from newly produced T cells.

V gene TRBV12-3 or TRBV12-4 combines with J gene TRBJ2-3; D is uncertain. This receptor was identified in a male patient aged 2 to 10 who had a stem cell transplant for chronic granulomatous disease, so the T cells may come from the graft donor. The sample consisted of peripheral blood, taken 180 days after TCRalphabeta/CD19-depleted stem cell transplant. CDR3 sequence (DNA): TGTGCCAGCACTATATTGACCACCTCTACGACCACAGATACGCAGTATTTT. This sequence encodes CASTILTTSTTTDTQYF.